This TCR beta chain comes out of a study of beta chain features in type 1 diabetes. Study-level points and caveats: Significant though moderate, a shortening of TCRB CDR3s appeared in all four CD4+ subsets of Type 1 diabetes patients.

V lost 3 bases to trimming and J lost 7 bases, with 16 bases between them. Germline loops: CDR1 SGHTA, CDR2 FQGNSA. The CDR3 spans 16 residues. As regards this clone: Its target is not known.

Every bit of the isolated RNA underwent reverse transcription, so sequencing read expressed TCRB transcripts. Method: immunoSEQ multiplex PCR; TCRdb's copy keeps in-frame clones and lacks some. This table holds around 340,000 clones, approximately 9.7% found once. The sequenced sample consisted of central memory CD4+ T cells from blood. The chain is built from TRBV7-2 and TRBJ1-6; D is ambiguous. The receptor was derived from a man aged 25-45 years with type 1 diabetes. CDR3 region: CASSFGGFPGNSPLHF. The CDR3 DNA is TGTGCCAGCAGCTTCGGCGGATTCCCCGGCAATTCACCCCTCCACTTT.